The clone carrying this T cell receptor (beta chain) has a handful of counts. Antigen specificity is unknown. The data derive from a study of cytomegalovirus exposure and HLA in healthy donors. Whole-study findings and limits: In all likelihood, a cluster of highly shared sequence variants was a sequencing artifact.

Primers included in the PCR were 60 Vbeta and 13 Jbeta primers. In the original workflow: Later reanalysis found about 80 million unique TCR beta chains, about 11 million of them shared. TCRdb keeps only in-frame clones here, not all; method: immunoSEQ multiplex PCR. V and J calls and clone size follow that table, whereas D and trimming were derived from the DNA. The table has 100,000 to 150,000 clones, around 86% seen once. Germline V gene sequence: CDR1 SGHVS, CDR2 FQNEAQ. There are 16 residues in the CDR3. V lost 6 bases and J lost 0, with 16 bases in between. The sequenced sample was PBMCs. The chain recombines TRBV7-8 with TRBJ2-3, with TRBD2 as a possible D gene (5 bases). The source is a man between 18 and 35 years old in good health and CMV-seronegative. CDR3 protein: CASSSQSGPSTDTQYF. CDR3 DNA sequence: TGTGCCAGCAGTTCCCAAAGCGGTCCTAGCACAGATACGCAGTATTTT.